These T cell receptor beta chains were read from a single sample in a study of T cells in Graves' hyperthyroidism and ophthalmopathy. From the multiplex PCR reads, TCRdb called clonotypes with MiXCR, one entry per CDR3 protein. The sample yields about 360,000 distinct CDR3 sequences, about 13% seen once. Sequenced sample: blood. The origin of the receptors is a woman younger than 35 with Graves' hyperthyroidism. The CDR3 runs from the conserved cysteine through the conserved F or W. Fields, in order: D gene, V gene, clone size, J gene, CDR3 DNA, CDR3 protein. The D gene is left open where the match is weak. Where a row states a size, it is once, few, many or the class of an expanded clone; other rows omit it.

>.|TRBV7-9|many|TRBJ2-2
TGTGCCAGCCCCAGGAGTCAGGGATTGAACACCGGGGAGCTGTTTTTT
CASPRSQGLNTGELFF
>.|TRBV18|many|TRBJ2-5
TGTGCCAGCTCACCTACTCGAAGCGGAGAAGAGACCCAGTACTTC
CASSPTRSGEETQYF
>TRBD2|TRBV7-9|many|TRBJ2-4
TGTGCCAGCAGCGGTGCCGGGACTAGCGGGAACATTCAGTACTTC
CASSGAGTSGNIQYF
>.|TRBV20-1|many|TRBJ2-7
TGCAGTGCTAGAATTACAGGGCTGCACTACGAGCAGTACTTC
CSARITGLHYEQYF
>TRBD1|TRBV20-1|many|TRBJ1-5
TGCAGTGCTAGTGGCAGGGGGGCATGGCCCCAGCATTTT
CSASGRGAWPQHF
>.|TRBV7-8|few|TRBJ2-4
TGTGCCAGCAGCTTACGAGGCCCTGGGGAGCACATTCAGTACTTC
CASSLRGPGEHIQYF
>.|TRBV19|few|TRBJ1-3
TGTGCCAGTAGTCGACGGGGGCCTTCTCCTCTCTCTGGAAACACCATATATTTT
CASSRRGPSPLSGNTIYF
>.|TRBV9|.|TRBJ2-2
TGTGCCAGCAGCGTAGGGGGCCTCAATACCGGGGAGCTGTTTTTT
CASSVGGLNTGELFF
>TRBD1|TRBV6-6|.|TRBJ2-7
TGTGCCAGCAGTTACTCAGGGACAGGGGCCGTCCACGAGCAGTACTTC
CASSYSGTGAVHEQYF
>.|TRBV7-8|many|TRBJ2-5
TGTGCCAGCAGCCTTCGGGCCCGACCGGAGACCCAGTACTTC
CASSLRARPETQYF
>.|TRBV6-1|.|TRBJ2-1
TGTGCCAGCAGCATTGGGTGGATTTTGGATCGGTTCTTC
CASSIGWILDRFF
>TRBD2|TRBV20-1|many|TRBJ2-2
TGCAGTGCTAAAGGCGGGGGTGACACCGGGGAGCTGTTTTTT
CSAKGGGDTGELFF
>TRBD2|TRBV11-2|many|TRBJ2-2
TGTGCCAGCAGCTTATCTGTAGCGGGAGGGCCCGGGGAGCTGTTTTTT
CASSLSVAGGPGELFF
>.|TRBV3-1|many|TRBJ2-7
TGTGCCAGCAGCCAAGAGACCGTCTCCTCCTACGAGCAGTACTTC
CASSQETVSSYEQYF
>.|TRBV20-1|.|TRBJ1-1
TGCAGTGCCAACCGCCGGCAGACGAACACTGAAGCTTTCTTT
CSANRRQTNTEAFF
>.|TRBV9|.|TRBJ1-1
TGTGCCAGCAGCGTGGGAGGGGTGGGGACTGAAGCTTTCTTT
CASSVGGVGTEAFF
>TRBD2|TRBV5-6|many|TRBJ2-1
TGTGCCAGCAGCTTGGATAGGCTAGCGGGCTCCTATGAGCAGTTCTTC
CASSLDRLAGSYEQFF
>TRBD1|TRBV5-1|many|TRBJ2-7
TGCGCCAGCAGCTGGAACCGGGACAGCTCCTACGAGCAGTACTTC
CASSWNRDSSYEQYF
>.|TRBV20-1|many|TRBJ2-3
TGCAGTGCTAGGTCCCGGGAACGGATAGATACGCAGTATTTT
CSARSRERIDTQYF
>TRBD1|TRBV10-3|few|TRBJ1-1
TGTGCCATCAGTGGGGTGGGACAGATGAACACTGAAGCTTTCTTT
CAISGVGQMNTEAFF
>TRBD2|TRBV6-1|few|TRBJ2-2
TGTGCCAGCAGGGAGAGCGGGGGGGCTGCCGGGGAGCTGTTTTTT
CASRESGGAAGELFF
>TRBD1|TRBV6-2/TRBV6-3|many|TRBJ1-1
TGTGCCAGCAGTTCAGCCGGGACAGGGGCGTCTGAAGCTTTCTTT
CASSSAGTGASEAFF
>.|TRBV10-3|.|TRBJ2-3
TGTGCCATCAGAGAATTGATCGGGATAGATACGCAGTATTTT
CAIRELIGIDTQYF
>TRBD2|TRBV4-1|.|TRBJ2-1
TGCGCCAGCAGGCCTAGGACTAGCACCTCCTACAATGAGCAGTTCTTC
CASRPRTSTSYNEQFF
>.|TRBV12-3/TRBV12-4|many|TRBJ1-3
TGTGCCAGCAGCGCCGACAGGATTGGAAACACCATATATTTT
CASSADRIGNTIYF
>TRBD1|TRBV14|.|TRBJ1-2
TGTGCCAGCAGCCAAGTCGCGGGACAGGACTATGGCTACACCTTC
CASSQVAGQDYGYTF
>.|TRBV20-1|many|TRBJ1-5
TGCAGTGCTAGGGTTACCCGTAGCAATCAGCCCCAGCATTTT
CSARVTRSNQPQHF
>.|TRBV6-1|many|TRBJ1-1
TGTGCCAGCAGTTACGGGGGCCAGAACACTGAAGCTTTCTTT
CASSYGGQNTEAFF
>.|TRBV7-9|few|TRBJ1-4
TGTGCCAGCAGCCCAGTGGGGGCAACTAATGAAAAACTGTTTTTT
CASSPVGATNEKLFF
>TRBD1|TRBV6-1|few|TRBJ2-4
TGTGCCAGCAGTCGGACAGGGAAAAAAAACATTCAGTACTTC
CASSRTGKKNIQYF
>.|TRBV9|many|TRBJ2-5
TGTGCCAGCAGCGTAGGGGCGGAGGAGACCCAGTACTTC
CASSVGAEETQYF